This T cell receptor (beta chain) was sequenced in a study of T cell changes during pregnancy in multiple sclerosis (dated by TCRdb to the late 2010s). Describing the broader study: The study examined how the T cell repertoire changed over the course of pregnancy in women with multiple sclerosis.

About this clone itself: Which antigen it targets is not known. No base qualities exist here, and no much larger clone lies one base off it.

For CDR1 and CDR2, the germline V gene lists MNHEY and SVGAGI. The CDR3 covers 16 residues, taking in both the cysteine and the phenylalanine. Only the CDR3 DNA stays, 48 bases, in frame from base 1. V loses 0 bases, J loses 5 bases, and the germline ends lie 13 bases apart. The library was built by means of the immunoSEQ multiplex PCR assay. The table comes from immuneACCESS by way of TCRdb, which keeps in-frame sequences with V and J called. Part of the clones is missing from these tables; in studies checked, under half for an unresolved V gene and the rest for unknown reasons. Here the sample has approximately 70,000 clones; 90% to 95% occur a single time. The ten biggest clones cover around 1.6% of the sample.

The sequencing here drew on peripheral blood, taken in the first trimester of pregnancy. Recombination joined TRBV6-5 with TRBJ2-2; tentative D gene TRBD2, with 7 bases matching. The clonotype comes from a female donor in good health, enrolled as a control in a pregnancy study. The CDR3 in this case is CASSYSGGAGTGELFF. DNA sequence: TGTGCCAGCAGTTACTCGGGGGGGGCAGGAACCGGGGAGCTGTTTTTT.